A single sample gave rise to the 9 T cell receptor beta chains below, sequenced in a study of blood T cell repertoires in COVID-19. Method: immunoSEQ multiplex PCR; TCRdb's copy keeps in-frame clones and lacks some. The table shows 43,000 or so clones, with over 70% occurring only once. The specimen sequenced was peripheral blood. These receptors were collected from a woman between 55 and 75 years old with acute or convalescent COVID-19.

The rearrangement links TRBV27 to TRBJ2-7; 12 bases are shared with TRBD2. This CDR3 contains 14 residues. V lost 8 bases to trimming and J lost 2 bases; unmatched junction nucleotides: 4. From germline, CDR1 is MNHEY and CDR2 SMNVEV (reference sequence). CDR3: CASVRLAGAYEQYF. The DNA for the CDR3 is TGTGCCAGCGTGAGACTAGCGGGGGCCTACGAGCAGTACTTC.

This chain joins TRBV3-1 (or the pseudogene TRBV3-2) and TRBJ1-4, with D possibly matching TRBD1 (5 bases). The germline gives CDR1 LGHDT, CDR2 YNNKEL (reference sequence). Trimming removed 4 bases from V and 8 bases from J, with 17 bases in between. The CDR3 is 15 residues long. The CDR3: CASSPGLTELEKLFF. The CDR3 nucleotides read TGTGCCAGCAGCCCGGGACTCACAGAGTTGGAAAAACTGTTTTTT.

There are a few counts of this clone. The chain joins TRBV10-1 to TRBJ1-1, with D possibly TRBD1 on 5 matching bases. This CDR3 region has 13 residues. V was pared by 0 bases and J by 9 bases, with 11 bases between. CDR1 WNHNN and CDR2 SYGVQD come from the germline V gene (reference sequence). The CDR3 sequence: CASSESGGGKAFF. The CDR3 bases are TGCGCCAGCAGTGAGTCCGGGGGGGGAAAAGCTTTCTTT.

As DNA, the CDR3 is TGTGCCAGCAGTTACCTAGCGGGGGGGGGCACGCAGTATTTT. It codes for CASSYLAGGGTQYF. The rearrangement uses TRBV6-5 and TRBJ2-3, with 12 nucleotides matching TRBD2. This CDR3 comprises 14 residues. Losses at the gene ends were 2 bases for V and 9 bases for J; bases not matched to a gene: 3. The germline V gene has CDR1 MNHEY and CDR2 SVGAGI.

The V gene is TRBV5-6, the J gene TRBJ2-5; TRBD2 might be the D (7 bases). The CDR3 sequence is 14 residues long. Trimming pared 0 bases from V and 5 bases from J, leaving 11 bases between. The V gene's germline CDR1 is SGHDT and CDR2 YYEEEE. The CDR3 DNA is TGTGCCAGCAGCTTGGGCGGGGGCCGGGAGACCCAGTACTTC. The encoded protein is CASSLGGGRETQYF. The variable domain in full, completed from reference TRBV5-6 and TRBJ2-5, reads DAGVTQSPTHLIKTRGQQVTLRCSPKSGHDTVSWYQQALGQGPQFIFQYYEEEERQRGNFPDRFSGHQFPNYSSELNVNALLLGDSALYLCASSLGGGRETQYFGPGTRLLVL.

This clone was detected a few times. The chain couples TRBV6-5 to TRBJ1-2; 7 bases agree with TRBD1. The CDR3 is 13 residues long. From germline, CDR1 is MNHEY and CDR2 SVGAGI. The V gene end was trimmed by 5 bases and the J gene end by 6 bases; junction bases not matched to a gene: 6. The CDR3 coding sequence is TGTGCCAGCAGTCCGACAGGGTCTCATGGCTACACCTTC. The encoded protein is CASSPTGSHGYTF.

The genes are TRBV19 and TRBJ2-3; perhaps TRBD2 as D (6 bases). The germline V gene encodes CDR1 LNHDA and CDR2 SQIVND (reference sequence). Trimming stripped 3 bases from V and 7 bases from J, with 14 bases between. The CDR3 loop spans 14 amino acids. The CDR3: CASSIRGAGYTQYF. CDR3 nucleotides: TGTGCCAGTAGTATCAGAGGGGCGGGGTATACGCAGTATTTT.

This chain links TRBV10-2 with TRBJ2-7; a weak D match, TRBD1 (5 bases). Trimming left V 3 bases short and J 2 bases short, with 11 bases between. The CDR3 has 14 residues. From germline, CDR1 is WSHSY and CDR2 SAAADI. The CDR3 DNA reads as TGCGCCAGCAGTGAAAGACAGATAACCTACGAGCAGTACTTC. This codes for CASSERQITYEQYF.

This clone was detected a few times. The chain couples TRBV6-6 to TRBJ1-5; D might be TRBD1 (6 bases). V lost 7 bases and J lost 7, with 17 bases in between. CDR1 MNHNY and CDR2 SVGAGI come from the germline V gene (reference sequence). The CDR3 is 14 amino acids. The CDR3 protein is CASIHSGVGQPQHF. As DNA, the CDR3 is TGTGCCAGCATCCATTCAGGGGTCGGGCAGCCCCAGCATTTT.